This T cell receptor (beta chain) was sequenced for a study of blood T cells in healthy people across ages. Primers used in a second PCR of about 6 to 11 cycles were a sample-barcoded 5' primer and a J-beta primer mix. TCRdb analysed the 5' RACE reads with MiXCR anew, one entry per CDR3 protein. The repertoire includes approximately 760,000 distinct CDR3 sequences, more than 20% of them detected once, and 9.4% sits in the top ten. V lost 0 bases, J lost 0 bases, and 15 bases lay in between. The CDR3 extends over 16 amino acids. The V gene's germline CDR1 is DFQATT and CDR2 SNEGSKA (reference sequence). This clonotype was counted a few times. Separately, the same data were catalogued under a study of T cells of mothers and their children.

The chain combines TRBV20-1 with TRBJ2-7, with D possibly being TRBD2 (7 bases). The TCR originated in a boy under 18 in good health. The sequenced material came from blood. The CDR3: CSARDGGGGSSYEQYF. CDR3 sequence (DNA): TGCAGTGCTAGAGATGGGGGGGGCGGGAGCTCCTACGAGCAGTACTTC.